This TCR beta chain emerged from a study of control samples from healthy donors and cancer patients. Assay: immunoSEQ multiplex PCR; the TCRdb copy retains only in-frame clones and omits some. The profile shows approximately 90,000 clones, 65% to 85% of them singletons. CDR1 LNHDA and CDR2 SQIVND come from the germline V gene (reference sequence). With V trimmed by 6 bases and J by 2 bases, 4 bases remained unmatched. The CDR3 sequence is 15 residues long. The sequence came from a man aged 65 to 79 with lung cancer. The V call is TRBV19, the J call TRBJ1-5; the match to TRBD1 covers 10 bases. The sequenced sample was PBMCs. The CDR3 sequence is CASRTTGGGNQPQHF. Written as DNA, the CDR3 is TGTGCCAGTAGAACGACAGGGGGCGGCAATCAGCCCCAGCATTTT.